The 6 T cell receptor beta chains below come from one sample, sequenced in a study of T cell repertoires in cytomegalovirus infection. Each CDR3 protein is one row after TCRdb ran MiXCR on the reads. The sample consists of around 50,000 distinct CDR3 sequences, roughly 20% of them appearing once. These receptors are not linked to any known antigen. The sequencing here drew on CD8+ T cells from cultured PBMCs, taken from culture after CMV antigen stimulation. All receptors derive from a human donor in good health (CMV status not recorded). Some clones in this sample may be carry-over from other donors' samples.

The sample holds many counts of this clonotype. The rearrangement uses TRBV4-3 and TRBJ2-3; either TRBD1 or TRBD2 may supply D (6 bases each). Trimming left V 2 bases short and J 3 bases short, with 21 bases between. Germline V gives CDR1 LGHNA, CDR2 YSLEER. The CDR3 has 18 residues. CDR3 residues: CASSQYPPGGRFTDTQYF. In DNA form, the CDR3 reads TGCGCCAGCAGCCAATACCCTCCTGGGGGGCGATTTACAGATACGCAGTATTTT.

This clonotype was picked up many times. The rearrangement joins TRBV28 to TRBJ2-1, with D uncertain. CDR3 size: 15 residues. Germline V CDR1 and CDR2: MDHEN, SYDVKM. V gave up 8 bases and J gave up 0 bases, with 14 bases separating them. The CDR3 DNA sequence: TGTGCCAGCTCCTCCAGACCGCTCTCCTACAATGAGCAGTTCTTC. This gives the protein CASSSRPLSYNEQFF.

In this sample, this clonotype turned up a few times. The chain couples TRBV7-2 to TRBJ2-7; no reliable D call. Per germline, CDR1 SGHTA and CDR2 FQGNSA. Deletions cut 3 bases from V and 3 bases from J, with 9 bases between. This CDR3 comprises 13 residues. The CDR3 region has the DNA TGTGCCAGCAGCTTTAACACGTTCTACGAGCAGTACTTC. As protein: CASSFNTFYEQYF.

The chain couples TRBV9 to TRBJ2-1; D is unresolved. Trimming stripped 4 bases from V and 5 bases from J, with 7 bases between. The CDR3 is 12 amino acids. Germline V gives CDR1 SGDLS, CDR2 YYNGEE. The CDR3 nucleotides are TGTGCCAGCAGCCGTGGTAACAATGAGCAGTTCTTC. Translated, it gives CASSRGNNEQFF.

The chain joins TRBV27 to TRBJ2-5, with a tentative D call TRBD1 (5 bases). From germline, CDR1 is MNHEY and CDR2 SMNVEV (reference sequence). The CDR3 extends over 15 amino acids. V lost 5 bases, J lost 2 bases, and 15 bases lay in between. The CDR3: CASSLFRVSQETQYF. CDR3 DNA: TGTGCCAGCAGTCTGTTCAGGGTTTCTCAAGAGACCCAGTACTTC.

This clonotype was seen many times. The J gene is TRBJ2-7, the V gene TRBV20-1; TRBD1 is a possible D gene (6 bases). The length of the CDR3 is 13 residues. Per the germline V gene, CDR1 is DFQATT and CDR2 is SNEGSKA (reference sequence). V shed 4 bases and J shed 6 bases, with 16 bases lying between them. CDR3 amino acids: CSATQDSSVEQYF. In DNA form, the CDR3 reads TGCAGTGCTACTCAGGACAGTTCGGTCGAGCAGTACTTC.